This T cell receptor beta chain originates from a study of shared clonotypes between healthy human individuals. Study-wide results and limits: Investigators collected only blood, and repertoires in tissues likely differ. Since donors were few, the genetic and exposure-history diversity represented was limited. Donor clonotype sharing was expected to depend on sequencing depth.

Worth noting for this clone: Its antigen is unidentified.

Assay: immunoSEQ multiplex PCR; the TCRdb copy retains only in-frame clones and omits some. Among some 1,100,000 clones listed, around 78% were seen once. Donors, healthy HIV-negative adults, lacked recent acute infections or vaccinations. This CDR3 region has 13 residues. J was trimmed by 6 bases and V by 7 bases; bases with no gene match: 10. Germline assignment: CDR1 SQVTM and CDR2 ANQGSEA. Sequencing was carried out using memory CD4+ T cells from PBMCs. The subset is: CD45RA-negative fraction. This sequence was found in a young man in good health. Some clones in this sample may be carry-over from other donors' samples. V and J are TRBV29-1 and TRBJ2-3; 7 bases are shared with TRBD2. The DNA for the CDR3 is TGCAGCGCCTTTGTGGGGGGAGGGGATACGCAGTATTTT. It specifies CSAFVGGGDTQYF.